This T cell receptor (beta chain) was documented in a study of T cells expressing NK-cell markers. Germline V CDR1 and CDR2: SGDLS, YYNGEE. This CDR3 contains 16 residues. TCRdb re-called the 5' RACE reads and shows each CDR3 protein once, DNA omitted. The sample table includes 200,000 to 300,000 distinct CDR3 sequences. This chain uses TRBV9 with TRBJ2-3. Sample: blood T cells: a sorted CD56 or NKG2C T cell subset, CD4+ or CD8+ T cells, or bulk PBMC T cells (not recorded which). This clonotype was obtained from a woman aged 18-69 years in good health. CDR3 loop: CASSGWGKASTDTQYF.